This entry describes one T cell receptor (beta chain). Trimming stripped 6 bases from V and 3 bases from J, with 14 bases between. The CDR3 loop spans 14 amino acids. Germline V gene data show CDR1 as LNHDA and CDR2 as SQIVND (reference sequence). This sample stems from a study of shared clonotypes between healthy human individuals. Clones were read by immunoSEQ multiplex PCR, and TCRdb kept only the in-frame ones, dropping some. The sample includes a few million clones, roughly 92% seen only once; the top ten take 0.13% to 0.15%. The chain has TRBV19 and TRBJ1-2, with D unclear. Sequenced sample: naive CD4+ T cells sorted from blood. This sample's subset: CD45RA+ positively selected. This receptor was identified in a man between 18 and 35 years old in good health. The CDR3 bases are TGTGCCAGTAGGCTAACCGAAGGCTACTATGGCTACACCTTC. This sequence encodes CASRLTEGYYGYTF.